Shown below are 4 T cell receptor beta chains from a single sample sequenced in a study of monozygotic twins with inflammatory bowel disease. Each CDR3 protein gets one entry in TCRdb, which reprocessed the 5' RACE reads and gives no DNA. This table holds 330,000 or so distinct CDR3 sequences. Sequencing used blood. Every receptor here comes from a human donor with ulcerative colitis or Crohn's disease, or a healthy co-twin of an affected twin (not recorded which).

CDR3: CASSYPRNRADYEQYF. The chain uses TRBV6-2 or TRBV6-3 and TRBJ2-7; checking the TCRdb D call of TRBD1 is not possible without DNA. The CDR3 loop spans 16 amino acids. Germline CDR1 MNHEY, CDR2 SVGEGT.

The chain couples TRBV19 to TRBJ2-3; lacking DNA, the TRBD1 call made by TCRdb goes unchecked. Germline CDR1 LNHDA, CDR2 SQIVND (reference sequence). This CDR3 spans 15 amino acids. CDR3 region: CASSKGQGVGDTQYF.

The genes are TRBV18 and TRBJ1-5. The CDR3 runs to 13 residues. Germline assignment: CDR1 KGHSH and CDR2 LQKENI. The CDR3 sequence is CASSPNSNQPQHF.

This chain links TRBV7-9 with TRBJ2-2; the D gene TCRdb calls, TRBD2, cannot be checked with no DNA. The length of the CDR3 is 14 residues. Germline V CDR1 and CDR2: SEHNR, FQNEAQ (reference sequence). CDR3: CASSWTSGTGELFF.